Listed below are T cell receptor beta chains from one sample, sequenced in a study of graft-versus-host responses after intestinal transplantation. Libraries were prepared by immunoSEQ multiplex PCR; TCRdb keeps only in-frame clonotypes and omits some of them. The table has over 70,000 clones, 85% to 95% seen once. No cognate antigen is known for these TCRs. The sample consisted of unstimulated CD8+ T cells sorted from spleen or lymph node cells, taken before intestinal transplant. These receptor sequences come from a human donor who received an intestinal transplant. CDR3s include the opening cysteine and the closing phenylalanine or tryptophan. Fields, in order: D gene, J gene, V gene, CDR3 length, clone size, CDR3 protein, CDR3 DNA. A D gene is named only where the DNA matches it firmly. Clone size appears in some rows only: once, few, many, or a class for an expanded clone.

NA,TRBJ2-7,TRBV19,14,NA,CASSILERPYEQYF,TGTGCCAGTAGTATATTAGAGAGGCCCTACGAGCAGTACTTC
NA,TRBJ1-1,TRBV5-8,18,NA,CASSLFPGSGGIGTEAFF,TGTGCCAGCAGCTTGTTCCCGGGAAGCGGGGGAATTGGCACTGAAGCTTTCTTT
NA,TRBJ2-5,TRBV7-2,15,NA,CASSLRVGGAVTQYF,TGTGCCAGCAGCTTAAGGGTCGGCGGGGCGGTGACCCAGTACTTC
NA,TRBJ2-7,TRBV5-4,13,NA,CASSFGESYEQYF,TGTGCCAGCAGCTTCGGTGAATCCTACGAGCAGTACTTC
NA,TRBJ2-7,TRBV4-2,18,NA,CASSQEMLGGPAEYEQYF,TGTGCCAGCAGCCAAGAAATGTTGGGGGGCCCCGCCGAGTACGAGCAGTACTTC
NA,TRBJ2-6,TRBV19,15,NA,CASSIKGRGANVLTF,TGTGCCAGTAGTATTAAGGGGCGTGGGGCCAACGTCCTGACTTTC
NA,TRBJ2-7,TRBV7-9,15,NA,CASSPTLRGLYEQYF,TGTGCCAGCAGCCCTACCCTTAGGGGCCTATACGAGCAGTACTTC
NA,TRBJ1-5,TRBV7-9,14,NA,CASSLGPGNQPQHF,TGTGCCAGCAGCTTAGGTCCGGGAAATCAGCCCCAGCATTTT
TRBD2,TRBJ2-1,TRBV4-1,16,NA,CASSHASGATANEQFF,TGCGCCAGCAGCCACGCTAGCGGGGCTACGGCCAATGAGCAGTTCTTC
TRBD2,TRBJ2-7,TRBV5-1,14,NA,CASSPTTSGYEQYF,TGCGCCAGCAGCCCCACTACTAGCGGCTACGAGCAGTACTTC
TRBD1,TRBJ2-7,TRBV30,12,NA,CAEKGQGNEQYF,TGTGCCGAGAAGGGACAGGGAAACGAGCAGTACTTC
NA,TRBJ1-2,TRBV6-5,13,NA,CASSYSSPEGYTF,TGTGCCAGCAGTTATAGCTCTCCGGAGGGCTACACCTTC
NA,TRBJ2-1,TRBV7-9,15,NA,CASRSSAASYNEQFF,TGTGCCAGCAGGTCTAGCGCCGCCTCCTACAATGAGCAGTTCTTC
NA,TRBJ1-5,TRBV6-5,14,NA,CASSYQGGNQPQHF,TGTGCCAGCAGTTATCAGGGTGGCAATCAGCCCCAGCATTTT
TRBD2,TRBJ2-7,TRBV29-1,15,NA,CSVGLTSGRTGEQYF,TGCAGCGTTGGCCTGACTAGCGGGAGAACGGGTGAGCAGTACTTC
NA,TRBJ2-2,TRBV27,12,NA,CASSSNPGELFF,TGTGCCAGCAGTTCTAATCCGGGGGAGCTGTTTTTT
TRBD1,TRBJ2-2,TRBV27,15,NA,CASKGTGGNTGELFF,TGTGCCAGCAAGGGGACAGGGGGCAACACCGGGGAGCTGTTTTTT
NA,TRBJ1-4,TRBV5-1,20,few,CASSLVGATIPQGGNEKLFF,TGCGCCAGCAGCTTGGTTGGAGCCACAATCCCCCAGGGAGGGAATGAAAAACTGTTTTTT
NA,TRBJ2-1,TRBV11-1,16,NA,CASSLFVRNLINEQFF,TGTGCCAGCAGCTTATTTGTGCGGAATCTTATCAATGAGCAGTTCTTC
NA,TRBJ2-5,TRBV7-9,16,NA,CASSSSAGGAQETQYF,TGTGCCAGCAGCTCGTCAGCAGGGGGGGCGCAGGAGACCCAGTACTTC
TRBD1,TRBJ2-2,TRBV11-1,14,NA,CASSPQTGAGELFF,TGTGCCAGCAGCCCCCAGACAGGGGCCGGGGAGCTGTTTTTT
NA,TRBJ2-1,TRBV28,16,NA,CASSFLQGSSYNEQFF,TGTGCCAGCAGTTTTCTCCAGGGTAGCTCCTACAATGAGCAGTTCTTC
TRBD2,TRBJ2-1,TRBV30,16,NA,CAWSVPSGSVYNEQFF,TGTGCCTGGAGTGTACCCAGCGGGAGTGTCTACAATGAGCAGTTCTTC